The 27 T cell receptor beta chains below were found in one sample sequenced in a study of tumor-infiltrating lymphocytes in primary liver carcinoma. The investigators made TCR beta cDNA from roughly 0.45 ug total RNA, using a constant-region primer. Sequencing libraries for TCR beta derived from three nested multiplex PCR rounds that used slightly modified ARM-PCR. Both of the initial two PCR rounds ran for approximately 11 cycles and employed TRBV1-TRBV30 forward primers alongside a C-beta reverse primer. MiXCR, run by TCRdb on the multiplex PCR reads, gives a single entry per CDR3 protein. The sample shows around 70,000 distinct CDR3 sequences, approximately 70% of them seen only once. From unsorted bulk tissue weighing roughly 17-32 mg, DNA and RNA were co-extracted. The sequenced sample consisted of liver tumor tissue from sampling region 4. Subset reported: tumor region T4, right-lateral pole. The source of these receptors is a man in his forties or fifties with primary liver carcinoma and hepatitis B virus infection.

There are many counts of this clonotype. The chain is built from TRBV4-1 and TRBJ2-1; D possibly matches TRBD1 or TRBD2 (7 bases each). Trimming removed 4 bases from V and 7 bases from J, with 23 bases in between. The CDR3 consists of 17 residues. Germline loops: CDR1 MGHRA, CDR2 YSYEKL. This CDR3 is CASSLEAGVQGRNEQFF. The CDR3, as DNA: TGCGCCAGCAGCCTAGAGGCGGGAGTACAGGGGAGGAATGAGCAGTTCTTC.

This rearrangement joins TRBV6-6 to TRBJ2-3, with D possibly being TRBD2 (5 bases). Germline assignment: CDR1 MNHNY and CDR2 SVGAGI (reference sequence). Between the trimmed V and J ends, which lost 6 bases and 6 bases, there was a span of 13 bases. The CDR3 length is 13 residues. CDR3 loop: CASRSPSGDTQYF. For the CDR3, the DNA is TGTGCCAGCAGATCTCCCAGCGGCGATACGCAGTATTTT.

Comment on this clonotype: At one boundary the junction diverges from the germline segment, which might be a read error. CDR3 amino acids: CASSLRGGHTGEMFF. CDR3 in DNA: TGTGCCAGCAGCCTCCGGGGGGGACACACCGGGGAGATGTTTTTT. The chain joins TRBV6-2 or TRBV6-3 to TRBJ2-2; 8 bases fit TRBD2. This CDR3 has 15 amino acids. Germline V CDR1 and CDR2: MNHEY, SVGEGT.

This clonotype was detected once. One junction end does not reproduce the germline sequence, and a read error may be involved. DNA for the CDR3: TGTGTCAGCAGCTTACCATATCAGGGGCCTAAAACAAATGAGCAGTTCTTC. Its protein product is CVSSLPYQGPKTNEQFF. The chain uses TRBV7-9 and TRBJ2-1; the D gene is possibly TRBD1 (6 bases). This CDR3 has 17 amino acids. Germline CDR1 and CDR2: SEHNR and FQNEAQ (reference sequence). The whole variable domain, remainder taken from reference TRBV7-9 and TRBJ2-1, is DTGVSQNPRHKITKRGQNVTFRCDPISEHNRLYWYRQTLGQGPEFLTYFQNEAQLEKSRLLSDRFSAERPKGSFSTLEIQRTEQGDSAMYLCVSSLPYQGPKTNEQFFGPGTRLTVL.

CDR3 in DNA: TGTGCCAGCAGAGAGACCAGGGGGCCCACCTCCTACGAGCAGTACTTC. Its translation is CASRETRGPTSYEQYF. The rearrangement links TRBV28 to TRBJ2-7; 8 bases fit TRBD1. Germline V lookup: CDR1 MDHEN, CDR2 SYDVKM. The CDR3 consists of 16 residues. Germline trimming cut 6 bases from V and 0 bases from J; bases unmatched to any gene: 10.

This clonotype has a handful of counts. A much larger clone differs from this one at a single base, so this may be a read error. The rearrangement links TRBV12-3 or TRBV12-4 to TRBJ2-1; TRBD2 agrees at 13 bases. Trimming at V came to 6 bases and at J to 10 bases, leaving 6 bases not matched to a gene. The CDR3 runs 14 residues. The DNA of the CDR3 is TGTGCCAGCAGCAGGACTAGCGGGAGTGGGGAGCAGTTCTTC. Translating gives CASSRTSGSGEQFF.

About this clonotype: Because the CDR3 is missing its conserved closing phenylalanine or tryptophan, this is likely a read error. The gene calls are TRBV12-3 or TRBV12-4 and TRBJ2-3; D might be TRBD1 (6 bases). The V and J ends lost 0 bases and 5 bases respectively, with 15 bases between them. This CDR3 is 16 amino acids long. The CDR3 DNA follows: TGTGCCAGCAGTTTAGCCTTGGACAGAAACAAAGATACGCAGTATTCT. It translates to CASSLALDRNKDTQYS.

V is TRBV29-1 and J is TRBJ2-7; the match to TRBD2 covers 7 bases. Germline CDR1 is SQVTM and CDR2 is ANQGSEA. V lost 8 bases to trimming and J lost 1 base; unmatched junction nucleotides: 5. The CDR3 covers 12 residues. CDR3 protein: CSLGEGSYEQYF. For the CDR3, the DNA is TGCAGCCTCGGGGAGGGGTCCTACGAGCAGTACTTC.

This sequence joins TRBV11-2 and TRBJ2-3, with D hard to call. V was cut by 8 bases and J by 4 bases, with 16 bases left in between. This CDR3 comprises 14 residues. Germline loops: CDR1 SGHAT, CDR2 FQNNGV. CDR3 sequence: CASGPDSPSDTQYF. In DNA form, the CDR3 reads TGTGCCAGCGGCCCTGACTCCCCGTCAGATACGCAGTATTTT.

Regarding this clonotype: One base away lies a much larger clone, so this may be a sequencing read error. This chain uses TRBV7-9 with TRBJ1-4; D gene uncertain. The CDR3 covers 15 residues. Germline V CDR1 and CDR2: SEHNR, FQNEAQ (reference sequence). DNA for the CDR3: TGTGCCAACAGCTTAGTCCGGCACGTGGATGAAAAACTGTTTTTT. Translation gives CANSLVRHVDEKLFF.

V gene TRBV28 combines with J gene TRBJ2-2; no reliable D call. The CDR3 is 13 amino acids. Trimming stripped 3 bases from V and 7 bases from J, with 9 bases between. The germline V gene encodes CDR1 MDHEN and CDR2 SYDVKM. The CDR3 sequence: CASSLAQIGELFF. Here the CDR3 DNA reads TGTGCCAGCAGTTTGGCGCAAATCGGGGAGCTGTTTTTT.

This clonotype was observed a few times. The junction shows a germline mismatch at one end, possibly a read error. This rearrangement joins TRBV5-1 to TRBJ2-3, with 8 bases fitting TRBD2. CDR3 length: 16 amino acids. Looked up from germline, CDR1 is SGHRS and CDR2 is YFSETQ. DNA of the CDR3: TGCGCCAGCAGCTTGGGTTTAGCGGGGTCCGCAGATACGCAGTATTTC. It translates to CASSLGLAGSADTQYF.

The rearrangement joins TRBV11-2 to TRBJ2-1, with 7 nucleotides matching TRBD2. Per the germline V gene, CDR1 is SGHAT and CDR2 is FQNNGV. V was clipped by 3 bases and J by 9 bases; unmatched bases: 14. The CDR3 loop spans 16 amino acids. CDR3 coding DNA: TGTGCCAGCAGCTTGGATATCGGACTAGTCGTTGGTGAGCAGTTCTTC. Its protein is CASSLDIGLVVGEQFF.

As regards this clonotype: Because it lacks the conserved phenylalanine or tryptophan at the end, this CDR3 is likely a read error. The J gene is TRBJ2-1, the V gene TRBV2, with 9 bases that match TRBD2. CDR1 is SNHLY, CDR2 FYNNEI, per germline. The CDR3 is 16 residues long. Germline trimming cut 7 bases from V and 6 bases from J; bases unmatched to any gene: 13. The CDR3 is CASTAKVAGVGNEQFL. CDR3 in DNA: TGTGCCAGCACGGCTAAGGTAGCGGGAGTAGGCAATGAGCAGTTCCTC.

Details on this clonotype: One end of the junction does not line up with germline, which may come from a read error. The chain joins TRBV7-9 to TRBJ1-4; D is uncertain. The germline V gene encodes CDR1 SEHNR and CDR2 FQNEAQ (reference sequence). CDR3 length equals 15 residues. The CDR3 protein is CVSSLVRHVDEKLFF. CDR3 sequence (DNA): TGTGTCAGCAGCTTAGTCCGGCACGTAGATGAAAAACTGTTTTTT. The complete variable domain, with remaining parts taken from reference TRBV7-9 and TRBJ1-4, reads DTGVSQNPRHKITKRGQNVTFRCDPISEHNRLYWYRQTLGQGPEFLTYFQNEAQLEKSRLLSDRFSAERPKGSFSTLEIQRTEQGDSAMYLCVSSLVRHVDEKLFFGSGTQLSVL.

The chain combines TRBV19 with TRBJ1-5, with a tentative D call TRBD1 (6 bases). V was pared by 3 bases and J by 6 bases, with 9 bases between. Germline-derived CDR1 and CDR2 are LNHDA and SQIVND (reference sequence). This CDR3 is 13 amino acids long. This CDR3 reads CASSIAGAQPQHF. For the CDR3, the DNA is TGTGCCAGTAGTATTGCGGGGGCTCAGCCCCAGCATTTT.

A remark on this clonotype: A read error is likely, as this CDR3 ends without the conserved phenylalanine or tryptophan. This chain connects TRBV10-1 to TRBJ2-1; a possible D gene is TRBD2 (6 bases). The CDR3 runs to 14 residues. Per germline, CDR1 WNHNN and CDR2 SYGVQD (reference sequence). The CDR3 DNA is TGCGCCAGCAGTGATGGGACTGGCTACAAAGAGCAGTTCCTC. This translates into CASSDGTGYKEQFL.

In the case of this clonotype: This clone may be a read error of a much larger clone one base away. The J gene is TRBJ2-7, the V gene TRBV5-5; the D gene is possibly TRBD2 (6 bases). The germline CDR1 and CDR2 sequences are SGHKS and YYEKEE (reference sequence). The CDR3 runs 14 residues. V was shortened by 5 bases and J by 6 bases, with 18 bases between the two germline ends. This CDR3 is CASRLGMGGPEQYF. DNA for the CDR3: TGTGCCAGCAGACTAGGGATGGGGGGACCCGAGCAGTACTTC.

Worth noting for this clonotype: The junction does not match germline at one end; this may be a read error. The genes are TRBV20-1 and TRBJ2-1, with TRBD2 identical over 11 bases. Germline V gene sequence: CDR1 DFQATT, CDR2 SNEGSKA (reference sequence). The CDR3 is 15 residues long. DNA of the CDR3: TGCAGTACTAGAGGGACTAGCGGATTAGGCAATGAGCAGTTCTTC. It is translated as CSTRGTSGLGNEQFF.

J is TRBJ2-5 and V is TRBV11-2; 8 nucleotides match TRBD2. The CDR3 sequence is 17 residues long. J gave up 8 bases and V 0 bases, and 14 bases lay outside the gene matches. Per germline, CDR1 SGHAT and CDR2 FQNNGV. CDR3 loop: CASSLELGLAGSETQYF. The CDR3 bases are TGTGCCAGCAGCTTAGAGTTAGGACTAGCAGGAAGTGAAACCCAGTACTTC.

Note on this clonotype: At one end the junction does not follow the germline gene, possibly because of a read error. The CDR3 protein is CVSSSKGAPYETQYF. CDR3 in DNA: TGTGTCAGCAGCTCCAAAGGGGCGCCGTATGAGACCCAGTACTTC. This chain joins TRBV7-3 and TRBJ2-5; perhaps TRBD1 as D (5 bases). The germline gives CDR1 SGHTA, CDR2 FQGTGA. This CDR3 spans 15 amino acids.

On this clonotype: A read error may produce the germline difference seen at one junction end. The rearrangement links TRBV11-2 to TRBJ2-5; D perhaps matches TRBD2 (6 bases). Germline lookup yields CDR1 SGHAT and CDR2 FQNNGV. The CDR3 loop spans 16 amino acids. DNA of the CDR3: TGTACCAGCAGATCGGGGGACTCGGCCCACCAAGAGACTCAGTACTTC. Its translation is CTSRSGDSAHQETQYF. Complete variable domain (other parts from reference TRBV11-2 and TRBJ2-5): EAGVAQSPRYKIIEKRQSVAFWCNPISGHATLYWYQQILGQGPKLLIQFQNNGVVDDSQLPKDRFSAERLKGVDSTLKIQPAKLEDSAVYLCTSRSGDSAHQETQYFGPGTRLLVL.

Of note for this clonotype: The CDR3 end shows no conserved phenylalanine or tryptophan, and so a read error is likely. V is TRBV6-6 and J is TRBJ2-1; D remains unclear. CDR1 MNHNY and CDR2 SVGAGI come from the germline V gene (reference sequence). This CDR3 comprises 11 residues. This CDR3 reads CASSQVGEQFL. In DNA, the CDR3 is TGTGCTAGCAGTCAGGTTGGGGAGCAGTTCTTA.

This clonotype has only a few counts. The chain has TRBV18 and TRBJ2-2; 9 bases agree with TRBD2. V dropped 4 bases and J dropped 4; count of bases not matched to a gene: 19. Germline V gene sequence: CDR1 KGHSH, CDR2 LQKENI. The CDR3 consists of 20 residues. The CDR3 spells CASSQISASGTLAVTGELFF. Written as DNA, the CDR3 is TGTGCCAGCTCACAGATTTCGGCTAGCGGGACACTGGCTGTCACCGGGGAGCTGTTTTTT.

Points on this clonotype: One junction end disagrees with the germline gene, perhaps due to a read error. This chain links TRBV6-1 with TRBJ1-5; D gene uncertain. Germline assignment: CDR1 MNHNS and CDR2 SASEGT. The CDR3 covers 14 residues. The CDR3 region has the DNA TGTTCCAGCAGACGGGCCTCCCGATGTCAGCCCCAGCATTTT. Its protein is CSSRRASRCQPQHF.

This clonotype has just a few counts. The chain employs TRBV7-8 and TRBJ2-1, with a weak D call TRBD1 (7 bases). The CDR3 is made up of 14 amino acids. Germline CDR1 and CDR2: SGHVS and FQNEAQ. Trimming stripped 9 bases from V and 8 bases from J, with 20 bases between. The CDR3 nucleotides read TGTGCCAGAGGCGGGACAGACTGGGGCCATGAGCAGTTCTTC. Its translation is CARGGTDWGHEQFF.

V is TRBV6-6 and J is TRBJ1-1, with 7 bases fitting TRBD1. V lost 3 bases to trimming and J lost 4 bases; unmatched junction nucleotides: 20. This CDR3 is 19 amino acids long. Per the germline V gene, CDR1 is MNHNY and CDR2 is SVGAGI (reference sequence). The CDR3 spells CASSYNVNRGVGGFTEAFF. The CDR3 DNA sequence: TGTGCCAGCAGTTATAATGTGAACAGGGGAGTGGGTGGATTCACTGAAGCTTTCTTT.